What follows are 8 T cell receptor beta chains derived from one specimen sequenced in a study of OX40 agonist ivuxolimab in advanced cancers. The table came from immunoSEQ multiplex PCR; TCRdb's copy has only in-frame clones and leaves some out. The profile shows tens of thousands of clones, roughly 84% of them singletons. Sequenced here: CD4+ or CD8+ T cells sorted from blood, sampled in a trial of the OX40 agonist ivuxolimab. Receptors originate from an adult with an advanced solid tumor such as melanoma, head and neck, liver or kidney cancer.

CDR3 coding DNA: TGCGCCAGCAGCCAAGAGAAGTGGGATGAGCAGTTCTTC. Translating gives CASSQEKWDEQFF. The gene calls are TRBV4-3 and TRBJ2-1; D is unresolved. The CDR3 covers 13 residues. Germline-derived CDR1 and CDR2 are LGHNA and YSLEER. The V end lost 0 bases, the J end lost 8 bases, and 8 bases lay between the germline ends.

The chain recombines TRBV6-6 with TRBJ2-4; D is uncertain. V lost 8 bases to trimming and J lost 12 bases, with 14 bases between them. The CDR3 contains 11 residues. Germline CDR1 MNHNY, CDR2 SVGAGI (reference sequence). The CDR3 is CASAGAGDQYF. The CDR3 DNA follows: TGTGCCAGCGCAGGCGCTGGGGATCAGTACTTC.

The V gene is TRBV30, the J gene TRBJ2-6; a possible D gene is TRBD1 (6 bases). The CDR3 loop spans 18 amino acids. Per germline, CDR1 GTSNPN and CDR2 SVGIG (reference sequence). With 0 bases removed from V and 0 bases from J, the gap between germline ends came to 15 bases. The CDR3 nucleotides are TGTGCCTGGAGTGTACGGGCAGGGGCCTTCTCTGGGGCCAACGTCCTGACTTTC. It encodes CAWSVRAGAFSGANVLTF.

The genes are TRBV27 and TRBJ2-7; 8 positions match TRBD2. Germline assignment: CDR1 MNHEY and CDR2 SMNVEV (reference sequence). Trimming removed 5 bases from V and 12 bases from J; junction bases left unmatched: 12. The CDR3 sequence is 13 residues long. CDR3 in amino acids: CASSPLSGTRAYF. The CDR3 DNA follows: TGTGCCAGCAGTCCTCTCTCCGGGACTAGGGCGTACTTC.

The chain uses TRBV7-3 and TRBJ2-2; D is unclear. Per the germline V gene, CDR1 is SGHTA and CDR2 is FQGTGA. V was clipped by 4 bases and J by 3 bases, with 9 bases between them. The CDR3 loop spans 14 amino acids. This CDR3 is CASSSEYYTGELFF. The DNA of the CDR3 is TGTGCCAGCAGCTCCGAGTACTACACCGGGGAGCTGTTTTTT.

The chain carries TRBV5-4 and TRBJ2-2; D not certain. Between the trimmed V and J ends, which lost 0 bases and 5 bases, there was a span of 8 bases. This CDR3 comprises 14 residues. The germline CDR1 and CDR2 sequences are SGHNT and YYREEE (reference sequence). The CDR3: CASSLGSGTGELFF. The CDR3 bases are TGTGCCAGCAGCTTGGGCTCCGGGACCGGGGAGCTGTTTTTT.

CDR3: CASSRQVMGPSYEQYF. CDR3 bases: TGTGCCAGCAGTCGACAGGTCATGGGGCCCTCCTACGAGCAGTACTTC. V is TRBV2 and J is TRBJ2-7, with D tentatively TRBD1 (6 bases). The CDR3 covers 16 residues. The germline V and J ends were trimmed by 5 bases and 0 bases, with 17 bases remaining between them. Germline CDR1 SNHLY, CDR2 FYNNEI.

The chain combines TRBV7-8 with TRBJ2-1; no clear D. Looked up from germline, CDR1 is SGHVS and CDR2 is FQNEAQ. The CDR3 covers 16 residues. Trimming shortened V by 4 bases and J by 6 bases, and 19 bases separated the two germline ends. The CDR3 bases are TGTGCCAGCAGCTACGCTCGTCTCCTCGGAAGCAATGAGCAGTTCTTC. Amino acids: CASSYARLLGSNEQFF. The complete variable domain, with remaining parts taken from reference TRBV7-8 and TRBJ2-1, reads GAGVSQSPRYKVAKRGQDVALRCDPISGHVSLFWYQQALGQGPEFLTYFQNEAQLDKSGLPSDRFFAERPEGSVSTLKIQRTQQEDSAVYLCASSYARLLGSNEQFFGPGTRLTVL.